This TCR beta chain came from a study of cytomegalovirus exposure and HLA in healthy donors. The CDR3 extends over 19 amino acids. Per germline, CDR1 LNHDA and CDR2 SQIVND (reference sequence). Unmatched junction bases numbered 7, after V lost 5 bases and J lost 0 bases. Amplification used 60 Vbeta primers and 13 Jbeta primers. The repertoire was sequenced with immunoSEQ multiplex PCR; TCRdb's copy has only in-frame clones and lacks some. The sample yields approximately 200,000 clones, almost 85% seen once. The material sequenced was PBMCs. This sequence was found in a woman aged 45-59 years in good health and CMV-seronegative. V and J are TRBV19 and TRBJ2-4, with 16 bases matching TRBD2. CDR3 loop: CASSAGLAGGIGAKNIQYF. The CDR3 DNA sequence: TGTGCCAGTAGTGCGGGACTAGCGGGAGGGATAGGAGCCAAAAACATTCAGTACTTC.